Given below is one T cell receptor beta chain in context. These data come from a study of blood T cell repertoires in COVID-19. The wider study: The samples span acute and convalescent COVID-19 from the United States, Italy and Spain.

Clones were read by immunoSEQ multiplex PCR, and TCRdb kept only the in-frame ones, dropping some. The table includes under 250,000 clones, about 84% detected once. The sequence was collected from a man older than 75 with acute or convalescent COVID-19. The sequencing input was peripheral blood.

The CDR3: CASSPSASGGPSSYNEQFF. The DNA for the CDR3 is TGTGCCAGCAGCCCCTCGGCTAGCGGGGGGCCGAGCTCCTACAATGAGCAGTTCTTC. This chain joins TRBV5-4 and TRBJ2-1; 11 bases align to TRBD2. Germline values: CDR1 SGHNT, CDR2 YYREEE (reference sequence). The CDR3 sequence is 19 residues long. V gave up 4 bases and J gave up 0 bases; unmatched junction bases: 12.